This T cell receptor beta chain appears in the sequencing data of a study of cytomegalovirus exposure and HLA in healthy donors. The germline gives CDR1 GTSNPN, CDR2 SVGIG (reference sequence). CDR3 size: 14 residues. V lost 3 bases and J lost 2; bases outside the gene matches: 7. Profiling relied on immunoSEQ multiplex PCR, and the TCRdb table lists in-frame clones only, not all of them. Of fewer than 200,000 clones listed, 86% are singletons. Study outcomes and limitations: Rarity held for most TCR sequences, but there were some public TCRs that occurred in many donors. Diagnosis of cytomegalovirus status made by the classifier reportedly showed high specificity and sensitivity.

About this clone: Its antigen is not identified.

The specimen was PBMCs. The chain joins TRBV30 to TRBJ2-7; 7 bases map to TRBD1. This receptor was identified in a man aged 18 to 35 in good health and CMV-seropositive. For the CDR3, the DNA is TGTGCCTGGAGGATCGGGACAGCACCCTACGAGCAGTACTTC. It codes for CAWRIGTAPYEQYF. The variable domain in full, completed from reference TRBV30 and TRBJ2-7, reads SQTIHQWPATLVQPVGSPLSLECTVEGTSNPNLYWYRQAAGRGLQLLFYSVGIGQISSEVPQNLSASRPQDRQFILSSKKLLLSDSGFYLCAWRIGTAPYEQYFGPGTRLTVT.